This entry describes one T cell receptor (beta chain). This table comes from immunoSEQ multiplex PCR, and its TCRdb copy is limited to in-frame clones, with some not included. The sample consists of about 310,000 clones, about nine tenths of them appearing once. This record belongs to a study of blood T cell repertoires in COVID-19. The specimen sequenced was PBMCs or T cells enriched from blood (not recorded which). This TCR was sampled from a woman aged 25 to 45 who had recovered from COVID-19.

CDR3 sequence (DNA): TGTGCCAGCAGCTTAATGTCTAGCGTCTCCCTTAGAGATGAGCAGTTCTTC. This codes for CASSLMSSVSLRDEQFF. This chain uses TRBV7-3 with TRBJ2-1, with D possibly being TRBD2 (6 bases). Trimming stripped 1 base from V and 8 bases from J, with 21 bases between. Germline V gene data show CDR1 as SGHTA and CDR2 as FQGTGA. The CDR3 has 17 residues.